Reported below is one TCR beta chain. The data were obtained in a study of blood T cell repertoires in COVID-19. At the level of the study: Samples representing acute and convalescent COVID-19 were sourced from the United States, Italy and Spain. The cDNA or gDNA used as material had been derived from T cells, B-cell-depleted T cells, or PBMCs.

In the original processing: Using reference gene primer amplification, nucleated cell counts were estimated. Data came from immunoSEQ multiplex PCR; TCRdb stores just in-frame clones and leaves some out. V and J calls and clone size are those listed in that table; D and trimming were worked out from the DNA. Altogether 85,000 to 100,000 clones are present, just over 85% being singletons, with the ten largest covering under 15%. This CDR3 is 18 amino acids long. Per the germline V gene, CDR1 is SEHNR and CDR2 is FQNEAQ (reference sequence). The junction had 9 bases not matched to a gene; V was cut back by 4 bases and J by 0 bases.

The TCR sequence derives from a woman in her fifties or sixties in a cohort sampled during active or convalescent COVID-19. The chain links TRBV7-9 to TRBJ2-6, with 7 positions matching TRBD1. The sample consisted of peripheral blood. DNA for the CDR3: TGTGCCAGCAGCTCAACCGGGACAGTTAGCTCTGGGGCCAACGTCCTGACTTTC. It is translated as CASSSTGTVSSGANVLTF.